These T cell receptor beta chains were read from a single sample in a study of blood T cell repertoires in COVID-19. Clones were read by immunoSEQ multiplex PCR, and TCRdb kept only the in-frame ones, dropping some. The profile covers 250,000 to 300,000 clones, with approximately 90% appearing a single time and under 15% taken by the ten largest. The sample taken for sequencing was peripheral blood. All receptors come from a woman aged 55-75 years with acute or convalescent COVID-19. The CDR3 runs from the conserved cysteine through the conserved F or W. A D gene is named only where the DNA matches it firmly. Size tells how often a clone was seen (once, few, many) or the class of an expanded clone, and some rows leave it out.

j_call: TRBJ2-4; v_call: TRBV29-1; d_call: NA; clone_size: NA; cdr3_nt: TGCAGCGTCCCGTGGAGGGACATTCAGTACTTC; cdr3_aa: CSVPWRDIQYF
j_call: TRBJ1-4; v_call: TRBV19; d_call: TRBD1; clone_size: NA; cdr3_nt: TGTGCCAGTAGTCGGACAGGAACTAATGAAAAACTGTTTTTT; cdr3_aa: CASSRTGTNEKLFF
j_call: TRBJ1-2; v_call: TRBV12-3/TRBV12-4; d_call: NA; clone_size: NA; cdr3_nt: TGTGCCAGCAGGGGGGGATCAAGCGGTGGCTACACCTTC; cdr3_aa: CASRGGSSGGYTF
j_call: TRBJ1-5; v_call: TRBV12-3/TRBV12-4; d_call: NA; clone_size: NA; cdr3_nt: TGTGCCAGCAGTTTGAGTGGGAGGCAGCCCCAGCATTTT; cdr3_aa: CASSLSGRQPQHF
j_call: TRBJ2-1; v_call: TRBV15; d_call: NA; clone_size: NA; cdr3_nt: TGTGCCACCAGCCCTCTATACAATGAGCAGTTCTTC; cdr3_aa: CATSPLYNEQFF
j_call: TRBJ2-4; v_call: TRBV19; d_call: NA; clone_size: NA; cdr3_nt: TGTGCCAGTAGCAAGGATCTAGTACCCACGATCTCAGAGGTAGCCAAAAACATTCAGTACTTC; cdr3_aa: CASSKDLVPTISEVAKNIQYF
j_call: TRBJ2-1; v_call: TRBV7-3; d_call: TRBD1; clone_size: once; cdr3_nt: TGTGCCAGCAGCGAAATGCAGGGGGAGGAGCAGTTCTTC; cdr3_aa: CASSEMQGEEQFF
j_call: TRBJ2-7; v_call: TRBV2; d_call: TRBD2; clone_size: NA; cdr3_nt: TGTGCCAGCAGTGCTGAGCGGGGGGGTCGGGAGCAGTACTTC; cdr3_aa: CASSAERGGREQYF
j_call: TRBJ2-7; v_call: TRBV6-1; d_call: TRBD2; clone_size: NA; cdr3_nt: TGTGCCAGCAGTGAAAATAAGCGGGGGGAGGGCGAGCAGTACTTC; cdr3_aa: CASSENKRGEGEQYF
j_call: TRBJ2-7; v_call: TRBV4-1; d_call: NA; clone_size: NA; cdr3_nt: TGCGCCAGCAGCCCGGGACTCCCGGCCCTGGACGAGCAGTACTTC; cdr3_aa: CASSPGLPALDEQYF
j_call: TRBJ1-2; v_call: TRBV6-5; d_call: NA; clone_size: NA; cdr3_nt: TGTGCCAGCAGTTATGGACAGTCCTATGGCTACACCTTC; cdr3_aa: CASSYGQSYGYTF
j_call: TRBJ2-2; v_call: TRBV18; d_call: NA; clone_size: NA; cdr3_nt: TGTGCCAGCTCATCGGAGTTCGGTGGGGAGCTGTTTTTT; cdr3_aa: CASSSEFGGELFF
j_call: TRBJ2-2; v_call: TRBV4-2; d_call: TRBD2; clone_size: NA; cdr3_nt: TGTGCCAGCAGCCAAGAGTATCGGGACAGCGGGAGGGCCACCGGGGAGCTGTTTTTT; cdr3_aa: CASSQEYRDSGRATGELFF
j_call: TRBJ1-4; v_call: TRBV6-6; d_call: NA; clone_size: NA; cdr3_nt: TGTGCCAGCGGGGGGGCTACTAATGAAAAACTGTTTTTT; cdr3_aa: CASGGATNEKLFF
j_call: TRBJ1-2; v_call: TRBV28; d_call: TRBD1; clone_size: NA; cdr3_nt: TGTGCCAGCAGTAGCCTCGGGACAGGGGGCGGGGCTTATGGCTACACCTTC; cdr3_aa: CASSSLGTGGGAYGYTF
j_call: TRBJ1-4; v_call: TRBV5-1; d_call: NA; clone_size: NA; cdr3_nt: TGCGCCAGCAGCTTGGAGGCGGAAGCAACTAATGAAAAACTGTTTTTT; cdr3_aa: CASSLEAEATNEKLFF
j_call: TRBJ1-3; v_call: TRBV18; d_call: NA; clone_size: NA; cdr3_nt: TGTGCCACTTCGGGGGGCGCGGACTCTGGAAACACCATATATTTT; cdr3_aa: CATSGGADSGNTIYF
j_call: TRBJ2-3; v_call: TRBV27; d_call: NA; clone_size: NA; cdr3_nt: TGTGCCAGCACCTTTACGGTCACAGATACGCAGTATTTT; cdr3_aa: CASTFTVTDTQYF
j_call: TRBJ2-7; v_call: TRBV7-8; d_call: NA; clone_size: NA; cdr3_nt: TGTGCCAGCAGCGCGAGTGGCTACGAGCAGTACTTC; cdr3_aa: CASSASGYEQYF
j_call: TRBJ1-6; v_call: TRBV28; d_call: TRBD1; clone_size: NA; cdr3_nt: TGTGCCAGCAGTTCGGGACAGGCCGCGGGTGTAGTAGTTTCACCCCTCCACTTT; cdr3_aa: CASSSGQAAGVVVSPLHF
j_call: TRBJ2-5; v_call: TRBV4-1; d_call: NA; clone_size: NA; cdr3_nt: TGCGCCAGCAGCTTAGCCCTCCAAGAGACCCAGTACTTC; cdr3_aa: CASSLALQETQYF
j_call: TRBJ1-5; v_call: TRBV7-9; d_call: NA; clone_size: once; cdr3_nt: TGTGCCAGCAGCTTAGCGGACAATAATCAGCCCCAGCATTTT; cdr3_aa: CASSLADNNQPQHF
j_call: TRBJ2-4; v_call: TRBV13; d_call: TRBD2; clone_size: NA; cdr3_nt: TGTGCCAGCAGCTTAGAGGGACTACATATAATGCTAGCCAAAAACATTCAGTACTTC; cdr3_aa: CASSLEGLHIMLAKNIQYF
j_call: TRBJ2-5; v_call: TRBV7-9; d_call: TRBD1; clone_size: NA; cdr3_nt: TGTGCCAAACGCACAACAGGGGCGAGGGAGACCCAGTACTTC; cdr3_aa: CAKRTTGARETQYF
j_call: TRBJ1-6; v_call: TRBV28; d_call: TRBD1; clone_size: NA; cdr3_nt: TGTGCCAGCAGTTTAGGCGACAGGGGTGGAGGATCACCCCTCCACTTT; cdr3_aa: CASSLGDRGGGSPLHF
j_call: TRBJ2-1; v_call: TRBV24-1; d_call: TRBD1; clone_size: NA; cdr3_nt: TGTGCCACCAGTGAGGCGGGACAGGTGGAAAATGAGCAGTTCTTC; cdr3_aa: CATSEAGQVENEQFF
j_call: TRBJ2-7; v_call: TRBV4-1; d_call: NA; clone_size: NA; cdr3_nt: TGCGCCAGCAGCGGCCCGGGCGGGGAGCAGTACTTC; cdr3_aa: CASSGPGGEQYF
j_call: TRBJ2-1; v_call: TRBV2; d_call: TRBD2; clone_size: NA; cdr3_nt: TGTGCCAGCAGACTAGCGGGAATCTACAATGAGCAGTTCTTC; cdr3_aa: CASRLAGIYNEQFF
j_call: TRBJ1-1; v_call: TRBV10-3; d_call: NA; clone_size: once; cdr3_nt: TGTGCCATCAGTGACTCCCAGGGGTTGGGCACTGAAGCTTTCTTT; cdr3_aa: CAISDSQGLGTEAFF
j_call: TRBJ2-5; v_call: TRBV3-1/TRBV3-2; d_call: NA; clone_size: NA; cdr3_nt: TGTGCCAGCAGCCAAGGGAGTAGGTCAGCCCGGGCCCAGTACTTC; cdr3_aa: CASSQGSRSARAQYF
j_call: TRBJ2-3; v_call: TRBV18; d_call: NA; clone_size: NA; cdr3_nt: TGTGCCAGCTCACCTAACCACGGGGCAGATACGCAGTATTTT; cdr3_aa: CASSPNHGADTQYF
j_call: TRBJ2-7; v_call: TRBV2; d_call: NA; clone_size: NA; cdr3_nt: TGTGCCAGCAGTGAAATGTCAGGGAGGTCCGCCGAGCAGTACTTC; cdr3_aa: CASSEMSGRSAEQYF
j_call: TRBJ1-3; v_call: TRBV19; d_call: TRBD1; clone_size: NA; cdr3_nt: TGTGCCAGTAGTCATCGGACAGGGGGCGCTTCTGGAAACACCATATATTTT; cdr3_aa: CASSHRTGGASGNTIYF
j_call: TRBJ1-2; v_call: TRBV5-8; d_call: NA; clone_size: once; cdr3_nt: TGTGCCAGCAGCTCGGCGGAAGGAGGTCGTGACTATGGCTACACCTTC; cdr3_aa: CASSSAEGGRDYGYTF
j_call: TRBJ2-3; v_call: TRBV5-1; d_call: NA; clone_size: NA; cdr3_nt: TGCGCCAGCAGCTTGGAGGGGCGTGTAGATACGCAGTATTTT; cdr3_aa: CASSLEGRVDTQYF
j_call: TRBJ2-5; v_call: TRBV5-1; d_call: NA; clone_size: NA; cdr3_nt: TGCGCCAGCAGCGTTAATGGTTTAAATGAGGAGACCCAGTACTTC; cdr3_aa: CASSVNGLNEETQYF
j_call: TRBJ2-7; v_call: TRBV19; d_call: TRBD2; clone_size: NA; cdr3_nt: TGTGCCAGTAGTTCTAGCGGGAGAAGGTACGAGCAGTACTTC; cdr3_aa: CASSSSGRRYEQYF
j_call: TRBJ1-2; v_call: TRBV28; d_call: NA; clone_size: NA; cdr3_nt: TGTGCCAGCACCCACGGGGGGGGCGCTAACTATGGCTACACCTTC; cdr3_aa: CASTHGGGANYGYTF
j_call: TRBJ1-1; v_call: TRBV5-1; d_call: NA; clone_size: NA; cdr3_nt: TGCGCCAGCAGCTTAATACCCGGGACATTGACGAACACTGAAGCTTTCTTT; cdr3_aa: CASSLIPGTLTNTEAFF
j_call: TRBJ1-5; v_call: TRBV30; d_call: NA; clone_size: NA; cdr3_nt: TGTGCCTGGAGTAGGGGGTCGGATCAGCCCCAGCATTTT; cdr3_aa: CAWSRGSDQPQHF
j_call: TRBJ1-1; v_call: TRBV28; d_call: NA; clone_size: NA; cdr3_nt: TGTGCCAGCAGTTTCCCGAGGGGGATGAACACTGAAGCTTTCTTT; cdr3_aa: CASSFPRGMNTEAFF
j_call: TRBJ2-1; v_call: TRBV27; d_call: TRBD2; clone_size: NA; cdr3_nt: TGTGCCAGCAGTTTATTAGCGGGAGGGTTCGATGAGCAGTTCTTC; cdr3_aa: CASSLLAGGFDEQFF
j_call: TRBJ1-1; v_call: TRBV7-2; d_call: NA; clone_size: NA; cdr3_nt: TGTGCCAGCTTAAAAAACAGGAACACTGAAGCTTTCTTT; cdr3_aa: CASLKNRNTEAFF
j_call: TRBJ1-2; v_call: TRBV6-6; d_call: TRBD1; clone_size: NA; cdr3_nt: TGTGCCAGCAGTTACGTCGACAGGGGGTATGGCTACACCTTC; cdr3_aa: CASSYVDRGYGYTF
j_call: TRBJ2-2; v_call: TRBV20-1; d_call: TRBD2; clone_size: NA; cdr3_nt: TGCAGTGCTAGTCCCAGCGGGAGTGAGGTCGGGGAGCTGTTTTTT; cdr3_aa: CSASPSGSEVGELFF
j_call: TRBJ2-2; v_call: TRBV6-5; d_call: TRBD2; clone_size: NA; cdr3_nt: TGTGCCAGCAGTTACTCGGGGGGGGACACCGGGGAGCTGTTTTTT; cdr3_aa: CASSYSGGDTGELFF
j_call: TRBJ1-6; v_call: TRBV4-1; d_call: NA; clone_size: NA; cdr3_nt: TGCGCCAGCAGCCCCGAGAGTCGGAGCTCCTATAATTCACCCCTCCACTTT; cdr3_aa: CASSPESRSSYNSPLHF
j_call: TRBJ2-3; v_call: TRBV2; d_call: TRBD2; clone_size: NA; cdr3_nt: TGTGCCAGCAAGGGACTAGCTCTTCGCACAGATACGCAGTATTTT; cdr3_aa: CASKGLALRTDTQYF
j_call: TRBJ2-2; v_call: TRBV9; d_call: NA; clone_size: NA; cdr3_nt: TGTGCCAGCAGCAAAGGGACTGCCAGTGAGCGGCCCGGGGAGCTGTTTTTT; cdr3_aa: CASSKGTASERPGELFF
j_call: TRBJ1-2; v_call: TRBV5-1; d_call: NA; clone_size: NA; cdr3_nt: TGCGCCAGCAGCTTAACCGCGGGGGACTATGGCTACACCTTC; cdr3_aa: CASSLTAGDYGYTF
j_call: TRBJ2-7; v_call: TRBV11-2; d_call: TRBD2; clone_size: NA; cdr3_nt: TGTGCCAGCAGCTTAGTCCTGACTAGCGGGAGTCGGTCATACGAGCAGTACTTC; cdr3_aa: CASSLVLTSGSRSYEQYF
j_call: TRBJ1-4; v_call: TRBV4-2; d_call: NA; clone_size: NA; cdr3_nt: TGTGCCAGCAGCCAAGATCCAGGGATGGCAACTAATGAAAAACTGTTTTTT; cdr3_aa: CASSQDPGMATNEKLFF
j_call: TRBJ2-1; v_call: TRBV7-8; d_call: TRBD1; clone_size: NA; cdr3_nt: TGTGCCAGCTCAATTGACAGGGGACACAATGAGCAGTTCTTC; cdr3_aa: CASSIDRGHNEQFF
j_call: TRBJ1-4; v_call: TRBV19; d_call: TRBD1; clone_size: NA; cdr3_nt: TGTGCCAGTCTTCAGGGGGCGCACAGTAATGAAAAACTGTTTTTT; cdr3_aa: CASLQGAHSNEKLFF
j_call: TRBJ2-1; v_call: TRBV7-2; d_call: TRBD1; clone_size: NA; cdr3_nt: TGTGCCAGCAGCCAGGGACAGGGCCTCTACAATGAGCAGTTCTTC; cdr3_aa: CASSQGQGLYNEQFF